The rows below give T cell receptor beta chains drawn from one sample of a study of cytomegalovirus exposure and HLA in healthy donors. Profiling relied on immunoSEQ multiplex PCR, and the TCRdb table lists in-frame clones only, not all of them. This sample yields tens of thousands of clones, of which about four fifths are seen a single time; about 3.8% belongs to the top ten. The specimen was PBMCs. These receptors all come from a man aged 45-65 years in good health and CMV-seronegative. The CDR3 runs from the conserved cysteine through the conserved F or W. D genes are given only for firm matches. Where a row states a size, it is once, few, many or the class of an expanded clone; other rows omit it.

j_call	d_call	clone_size	v_call	cdr3_nt	cdr3_aa
TRBJ1-1	-	-	TRBV16	TGTGCCAGCAGCGAATCGGGGCAGGGAGCTTTCTTT	CASSESGQGAFF
TRBJ2-3	-	-	TRBV7-2	TGTGCCAGCAGCCCCCCTCCAGGGAACACAGATACGCAGTATTTT	CASSPPPGNTDTQYF
TRBJ2-6	-	-	TRBV11-2	TGTGCCAGCACAACAACCCCTGGGGCCAACGTCCTGACTTTC	CASTTTPGANVLTF
TRBJ2-7	TRBD2	-	TRBV28	TGTGCCAGCAGCCGGGGGGTTAGGGACGAGCAGTACTTC	CASSRGVRDEQYF
TRBJ2-7	TRBD2	-	TRBV5-4	TGTGCCAGCAGCCCCGGGACTAGCGGGAGACGCGAGCAGTACTTC	CASSPGTSGRREQYF
TRBJ2-7	-	few	TRBV6-5	TGTGCCAGCAGTTCACTGAACGAGCAGTACTTC	CASSSLNEQYF
TRBJ2-6	TRBD1	few	TRBV5-1	TGCGCCAGCAGCCGATCCCCAGGGGGCCAAGGGGCCAACGTCCTGACTTTC	CASSRSPGGQGANVLTF
TRBJ2-7	TRBD2	-	TRBV27	TGTGCCAGCAGAGTCATCGGAGCGGGAGAATCCGAGCAGTACTTC	CASRVIGAGESEQYF
TRBJ2-1	-	-	TRBV4-3	TGCGCCAGCAGCCGGAGCGGATCCTACAATGAGCAGTTCTTC	CASSRSGSYNEQFF
TRBJ2-2	-	once	TRBV27	TGTGCCAGCAGGTTGCGGGCCCCGGGACTCCTGGGCACCGGGGAGCTGTTTTTT	CASRLRAPGLLGTGELFF
TRBJ2-3	TRBD2	-	TRBV4-2	TGTGCCAGCAGCCAACCTGGGCTTAGGCGAGCGGGAGTCCGGGGAGATACGCAGTATTTT	CASSQPGLRRAGVRGDTQYF
TRBJ1-2	TRBD1	few	TRBV27	TGTGCCAGCAGCCGGGTGGGACAGGGGGGCTATGGCTACACCTTC	CASSRVGQGGYGYTF
TRBJ1-5	-	few	TRBV29-1	TGCAGCGTGAGGACGGGAAGCAATCAGCCCCAGCATTTT	CSVRTGSNQPQHF
TRBJ1-2	-	-	TRBV5-8	TGTGCCAGCAGCTTGGCTGTCAGAATAGACTTTGGCTACACCTTC	CASSLAVRIDFGYTF
TRBJ2-1	-	-	TRBV9	TGTGCCAGCAGCGTAGGAACAGCCCGGGGGCAGTTCTTC	CASSVGTARGQFF
TRBJ1-6	-	-	TRBV4-2	TGTGCCAGCAGCCAGGAGGACGGGAGAAATTCACCCCTCCACTTT	CASSQEDGRNSPLHF
TRBJ1-1	TRBD1	-	TRBV5-1	TGCGCCAGTACAGATACAGGGGGCACTGAAGCTTTCTTT	CASTDTGGTEAFF
TRBJ2-3	-	once	TRBV5-5	TGTGCCAGCAGCTTGGTAGAAGGGGGAACGCAGTATTTT	CASSLVEGGTQYF
TRBJ2-3	TRBD2	-	TRBV15	TGTGCCACCAGCACCCGGGCGGGGAGGGCCATAGATACGCAGTATTTT	CATSTRAGRAIDTQYF
TRBJ2-1	-	-	TRBV5-6	TGTGCCAGCAGCCAGGGGGGCCGGATCTCCTACAATGAGCAGTTCTTC	CASSQGGRISYNEQFF
TRBJ2-5	TRBD2	once	TRBV5-1	TGCGCCAGCAGCTCCCCAGCGGGAGGGCTACTCGGGACCCAGTACTTC	CASSSPAGGLLGTQYF
TRBJ2-7	-	-	TRBV2	TGTGCCAGCAGTGAGAGGTATAGTGCCGAGCAGTACTTC	CASSERYSAEQYF
TRBJ2-2	TRBD2	-	TRBV4-3	TGCGCCAGCAGCCAAGAGGGGCTAGCGGGAGCCAACACCGGGGAGCTGTTTTTT	CASSQEGLAGANTGELFF
TRBJ2-2	TRBD2	once	TRBV7-2	TGTGCCAGCAGGACGGGACTAGCGGGAGTAACCGGGGAGCTGTTTTTT	CASRTGLAGVTGELFF
TRBJ2-3	TRBD2	-	TRBV5-4	TGTGCCAGCATCCATAGACTAGCGGGAGGTCCCACAGATACGCAGTATTTT	CASIHRLAGGPTDTQYF
TRBJ2-7	-	-	TRBV5-4	TGTGCCAGCAGCTTGGACAGTTCCGAGCAGTACTTC	CASSLDSSEQYF
TRBJ1-5	TRBD1	-	TRBV28	TGTGCCAGCAGTTCCCTAGGGCGGACAGGGGGCAGCAATCAGCCCCAGCATTTT	CASSSLGRTGGSNQPQHF
TRBJ1-6	-	-	TRBV7-2	TGTGCCAGCAGCAGAACAAACTCCTATAATTCACCCCTCCACTTT	CASSRTNSYNSPLHF
TRBJ2-7	TRBD2	-	TRBV19	TGTGCCAGTAGTATCGGCAGGGAGGGCTACGAGCAGTACTTC	CASSIGREGYEQYF
TRBJ2-1	TRBD2	once	TRBV29-1	TGCAGCGTTGAGCGGGAGACGTCCTACAATGAGCAGTTCTTC	CSVERETSYNEQFF
TRBJ2-5	TRBD2	-	TRBV5-4	TGTGCCAGCAGCTTCGACGGGACTAGCGGGGGGAAGACCCAGTACTTC	CASSFDGTSGGKTQYF
TRBJ2-1	TRBD2	-	TRBV28	TGTGCCAGCAGCCCTCTAGCGGGGCCCTACAATGAGCAGTTCTTC	CASSPLAGPYNEQFF
TRBJ1-6	-	-	TRBV5-4	TGTGCCAGCAGCTCCGGGGACCAAGGGGGTACGTCACCCCTCCACTTT	CASSSGDQGGTSPLHF
TRBJ2-5	TRBD2	-	TRBV5-4	TGTGCCAGCAGCTTGGCAACTAGCGAACGGGAGACCCAGTACTTC	CASSLATSERETQYF
TRBJ1-1	TRBD1	-	TRBV5-1	TGCGCCAGCAGCTGGGGGGACAGGGCGGGTTTTGAAGCTTTCTTT	CASSWGDRAGFEAFF
TRBJ1-3	TRBD1	few	TRBV5-6	TGTGCCAGCAGCTCGGGACAGCTCTACTCTGGAAACACCATATATTTT	CASSSGQLYSGNTIYF
TRBJ2-7	-	-	TRBV20-1	TGCAGTGCCCCCAGAGGAGAGCAGTACTTC	CSAPRGEQYF
TRBJ2-7	TRBD1	-	TRBV6-1	TGTGCCAGCAGTGGCCGGGACAGGCTCTACGAGCAGTACTTC	CASSGRDRLYEQYF
TRBJ2-7	-	few	TRBV7-3	TGTGCCAGCAGCTTCTTACCGATAACAGGATCCTACGAGCAGTACTTC	CASSFLPITGSYEQYF
TRBJ2-3	TRBD2	-	TRBV7-2	TGTGCCAGCAGCCCCAGGGGACTAGCGGGAGAGTTGACGCAGTATTTT	CASSPRGLAGELTQYF
TRBJ2-5	-	-	TRBV6-5	TGTGCCAGCAGTTACTCTAGCGGAGAAGAGACCCAGTACTTC	CASSYSSGEETQYF
TRBJ2-1	TRBD2	-	TRBV7-3	TGTGCCAGCAGCTTAGGGGAGCGGGGTATATACAATGAGCAGTTCTTC	CASSLGERGIYNEQFF
TRBJ2-1	TRBD2	-	TRBV6-5	TGTGCCAGCAGCCTAGCGGTCGGTACCTACAATGAGCAGTTCTTC	CASSLAVGTYNEQFF
TRBJ1-5	-	-	TRBV19	TGTGCCAGTAGTATAGTGGGACTGATCAATCAGCCCCAGCATTTT	CASSIVGLINQPQHF
TRBJ2-1	-	-	TRBV4-1	TGCGCCAGCAGCCAAGTACCGGGGACAGAGCAGTTCTTC	CASSQVPGTEQFF
TRBJ1-2	TRBD1	-	TRBV6-1	TGTGCCGGCAGTGAGGGGACAGGGGATCACTATGGCTACACCTTC	CAGSEGTGDHYGYTF
TRBJ2-1	-	-	TRBV9	TGTGCCAGCAGCTCCCGACAGAAGGAGGGCCCGGGTGAGCAGTTCTTC	CASSSRQKEGPGEQFF
TRBJ2-1	-	-	TRBV7-8	TGTGCCAGCAGTCCCGTTGGGACTCCGCGAAACACCTACAATGAGCAGTTCTTC	CASSPVGTPRNTYNEQFF
TRBJ2-7	TRBD2	-	TRBV19	TGTGCCAGTAGTTCCCGACTAGCGGGAGAGGACGAGCAGTACTTC	CASSSRLAGEDEQYF
TRBJ1-2	-	-	TRBV29-1	TGCAGCATTGAACAGGGATACGACTATGGCTACACCTTC	CSIEQGYDYGYTF
TRBJ2-1	-	-	TRBV11-2	TGTGCCAGCAGCTTAGTTCAGGAAAACAATGAGCAGTTCTTC	CASSLVQENNEQFF
TRBJ1-2	-	-	TRBV28	TGTGCCAGCAGTTTTGATATCAGGGATGGCTACACCTTC	CASSFDIRDGYTF
TRBJ1-5	-	-	TRBV9	TGTGCCAGCAGCGCCGGCGGACAGAACGGTCAGCCCCAGCATTTT	CASSAGGQNGQPQHF
TRBJ1-1	TRBD1	few	TRBV10-3	TGTGCCACCTCGGAGACAGGGGGCGTTGAAGCTTTCTTT	CATSETGGVEAFF
TRBJ2-7	-	-	TRBV7-2	TGTGCCAGCAGCTTACCCACGCGTTACGAGCAGTACTTC	CASSLPTRYEQYF